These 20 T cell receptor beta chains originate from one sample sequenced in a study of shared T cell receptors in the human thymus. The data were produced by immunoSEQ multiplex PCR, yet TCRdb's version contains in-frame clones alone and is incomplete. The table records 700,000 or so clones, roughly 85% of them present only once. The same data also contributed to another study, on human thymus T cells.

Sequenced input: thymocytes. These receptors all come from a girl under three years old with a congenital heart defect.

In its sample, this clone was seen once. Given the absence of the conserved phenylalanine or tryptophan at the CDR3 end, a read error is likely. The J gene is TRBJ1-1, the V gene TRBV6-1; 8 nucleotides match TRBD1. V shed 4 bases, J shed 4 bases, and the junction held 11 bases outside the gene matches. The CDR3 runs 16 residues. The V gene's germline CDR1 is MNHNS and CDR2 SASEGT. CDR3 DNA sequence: TGTGCCAGCAGTGTGGACAGGGTGCGGGTCCCCACTGAAGCTTTCCTT. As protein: CASSVDRVRVPTEAFL.

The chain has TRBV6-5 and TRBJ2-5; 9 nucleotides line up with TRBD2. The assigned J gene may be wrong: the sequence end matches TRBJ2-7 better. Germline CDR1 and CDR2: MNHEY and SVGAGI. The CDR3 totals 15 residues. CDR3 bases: TGTGCCAGCAGTTACGGGCTAGCGGGGTACTACGAGCAGTACTTC. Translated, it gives CASSYGLAGYYEQYF.

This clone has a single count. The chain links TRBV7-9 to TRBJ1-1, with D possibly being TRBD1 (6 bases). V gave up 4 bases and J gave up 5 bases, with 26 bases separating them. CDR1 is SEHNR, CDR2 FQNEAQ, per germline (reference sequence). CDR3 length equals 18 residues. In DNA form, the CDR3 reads TGTGCCAGCAGCTCCGTTGATGAGAGGGGGAAGTCGGGAACTGAAGCTTTCTTT. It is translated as CASSSVDERGKSGTEAFF.

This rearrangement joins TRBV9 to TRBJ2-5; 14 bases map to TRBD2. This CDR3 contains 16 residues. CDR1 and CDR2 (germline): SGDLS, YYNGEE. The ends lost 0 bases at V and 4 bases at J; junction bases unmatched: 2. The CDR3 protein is CASSVAGLAGGETQYF. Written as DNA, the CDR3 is TGTGCCAGCAGCGTAGCTGGACTAGCGGGGGGAGAGACCCAGTACTTC. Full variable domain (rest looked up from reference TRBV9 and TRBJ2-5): DSGVTQTPKHLITATGQRVTLRCSPRSGDLSVYWYQQSLDQGLQFLIQYYNGEERAKGNILERFSAQQFPDLHSELNLSSLELGDSALYFCASSVAGLAGGETQYFGPGTRLLVL.

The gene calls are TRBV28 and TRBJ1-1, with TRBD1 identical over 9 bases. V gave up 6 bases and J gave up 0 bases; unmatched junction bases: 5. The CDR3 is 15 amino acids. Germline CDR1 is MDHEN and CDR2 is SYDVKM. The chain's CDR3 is CASRHRGLMNTEAFF. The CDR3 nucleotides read TGTGCCAGCAGACACAGGGGGCTCATGAACACTGAAGCTTTCTTT.

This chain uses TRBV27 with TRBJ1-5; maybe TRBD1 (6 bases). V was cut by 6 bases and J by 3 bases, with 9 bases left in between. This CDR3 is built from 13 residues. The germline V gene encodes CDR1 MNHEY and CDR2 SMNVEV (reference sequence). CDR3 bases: TGTGCCAGCAGCGGACAGATCAATCAGCCCCAGCATTTT. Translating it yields CASSGQINQPQHF.

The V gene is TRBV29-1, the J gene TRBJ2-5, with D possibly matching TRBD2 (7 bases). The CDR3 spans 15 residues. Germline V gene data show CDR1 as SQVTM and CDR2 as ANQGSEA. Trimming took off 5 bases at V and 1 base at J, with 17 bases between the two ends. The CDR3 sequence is CSVCRGAPFQETQYF. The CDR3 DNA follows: TGCAGCGTTTGCCGGGGGGCCCCCTTCCAAGAGACCCAGTACTTC.

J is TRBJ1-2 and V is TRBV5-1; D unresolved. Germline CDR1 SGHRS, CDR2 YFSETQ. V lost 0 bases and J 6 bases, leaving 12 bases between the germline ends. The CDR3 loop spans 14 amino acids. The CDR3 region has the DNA TGCGCCAGCAGCTTGGAACGGGGAGTTCATGGCTACACCTTC. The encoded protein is CASSLERGVHGYTF.

The chain's CDR3 is CASSLPHPSFYRTEAFF. The CDR3 bases are TGTGCCAGCAGCTTACCTCATCCCTCGTTCTACCGGACTGAAGCTTTCTTT. V usage is TRBV11-2 and J usage is TRBJ1-1, with D hard to call. Trimming left V 2 bases short and J 5 bases short, with 21 bases between. Germline lookup yields CDR1 SGHAT and CDR2 FQNNGV. CDR3 length equals 17 residues.

The CDR3 sequence: CASRDRQSYEQYF. CDR3 bases: TGTGCCAGTAGAGATCGACAGAGCTACGAGCAGTACTTC. V is TRBV19 and J is TRBJ2-7; D perhaps matches TRBD1 (5 bases). The CDR3 consists of 13 residues. Germline loops: CDR1 LNHDA, CDR2 SQIVND (reference sequence). The V gene lost 6 bases and the J gene lost 3 bases, with 12 bases spanning the gap.

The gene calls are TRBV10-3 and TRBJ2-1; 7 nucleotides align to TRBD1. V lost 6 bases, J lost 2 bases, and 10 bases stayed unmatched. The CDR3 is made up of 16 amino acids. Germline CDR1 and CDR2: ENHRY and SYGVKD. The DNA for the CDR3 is TGTGCCATCAGCCCCGACGCCGGGACAGCCTACAATGAGCAGTTCTTC. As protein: CAISPDAGTAYNEQFF.

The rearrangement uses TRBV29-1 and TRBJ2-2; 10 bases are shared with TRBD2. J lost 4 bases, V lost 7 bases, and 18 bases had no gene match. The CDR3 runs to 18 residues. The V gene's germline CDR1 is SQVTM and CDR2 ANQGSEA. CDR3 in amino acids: CSASKLVTSGASTGELFF. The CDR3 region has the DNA TGCAGCGCGAGTAAACTTGTTACTAGCGGGGCATCCACCGGGGAGCTGTTTTTT.

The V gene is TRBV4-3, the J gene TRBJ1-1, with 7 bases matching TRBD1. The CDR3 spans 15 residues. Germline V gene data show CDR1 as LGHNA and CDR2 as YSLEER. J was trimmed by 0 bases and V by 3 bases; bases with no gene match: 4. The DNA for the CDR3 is TGCGCCAGCAGCCACCTGGGACAGATGAACACTGAAGCTTTCTTT. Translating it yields CASSHLGQMNTEAFF.

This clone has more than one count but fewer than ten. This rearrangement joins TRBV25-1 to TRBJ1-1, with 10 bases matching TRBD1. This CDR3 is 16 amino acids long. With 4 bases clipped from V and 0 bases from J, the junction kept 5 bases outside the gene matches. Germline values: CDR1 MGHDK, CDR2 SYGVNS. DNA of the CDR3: TGTGCCAGCAGTGGTGACAGGGGGCAGATGAACACTGAAGCTTTCTTT. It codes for CASSGDRGQMNTEAFF.

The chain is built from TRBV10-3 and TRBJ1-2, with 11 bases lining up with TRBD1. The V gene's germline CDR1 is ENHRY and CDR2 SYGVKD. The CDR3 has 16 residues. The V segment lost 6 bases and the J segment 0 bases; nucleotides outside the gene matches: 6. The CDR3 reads CAIRGDRGGPNYGYTF. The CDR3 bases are TGTGCCATCAGGGGGGACAGGGGGGGACCTAACTATGGCTACACCTTC.

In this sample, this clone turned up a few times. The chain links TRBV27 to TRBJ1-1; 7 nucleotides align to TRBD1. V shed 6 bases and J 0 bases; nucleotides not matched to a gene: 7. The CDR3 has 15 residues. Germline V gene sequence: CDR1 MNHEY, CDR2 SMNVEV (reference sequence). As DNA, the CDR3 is TGTGCCAGCAGGCGTACAGGGGCCATGAACACTGAAGCTTTCTTT. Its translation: CASRRTGAMNTEAFF.

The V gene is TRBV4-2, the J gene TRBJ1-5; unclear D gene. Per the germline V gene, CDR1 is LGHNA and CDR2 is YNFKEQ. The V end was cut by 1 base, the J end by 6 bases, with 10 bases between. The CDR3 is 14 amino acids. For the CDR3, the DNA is TGTGCCAGCAGCCAAGGGATGGGCAGTCAGCCCCAGCATTTT. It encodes CASSQGMGSQPQHF.

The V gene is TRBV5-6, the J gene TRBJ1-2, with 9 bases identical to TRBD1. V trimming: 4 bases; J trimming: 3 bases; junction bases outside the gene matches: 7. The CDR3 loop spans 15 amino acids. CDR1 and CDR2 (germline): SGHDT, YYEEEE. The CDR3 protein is CASSRDRDGHYGYTF. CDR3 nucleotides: TGTGCCAGCAGCAGGGACAGGGACGGCCACTATGGCTACACCTTC.

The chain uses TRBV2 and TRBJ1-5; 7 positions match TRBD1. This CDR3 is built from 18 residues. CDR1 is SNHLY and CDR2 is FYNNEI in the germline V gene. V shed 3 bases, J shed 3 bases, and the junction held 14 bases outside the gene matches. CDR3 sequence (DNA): TGTGCCAGCAGTGAGGGGGCCCCAGGGGGAAAAGACAATCAGCCCCAGCATTTT. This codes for CASSEGAPGGKDNQPQHF.

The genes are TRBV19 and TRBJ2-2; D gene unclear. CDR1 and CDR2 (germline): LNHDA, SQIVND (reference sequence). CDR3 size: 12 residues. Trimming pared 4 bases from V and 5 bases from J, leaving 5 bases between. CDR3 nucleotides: TGTGCCAGTAGTACTAGGACCGGGGAGCTGTTTTTT. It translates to CASSTRTGELFF.